Presented here are 14 T cell receptor beta chains from one specimen sequenced in a study of glioma-infiltrating T cells. TCR alpha and beta CDR3 regions were amplified from RNA using iRepertoire nested multiplex PCR. MiXCR, applied by TCRdb to the multiplex PCR reads, yields one record per CDR3 protein. The sample lists around 350,000 distinct CDR3 sequences; about 40% were seen once. Sample: glioma tissue, nonneoplastic brain tissue, or PBMCs (not recorded which). These receptor sequences come from a human donor with low-grade glioma or glioblastoma, undergoing nonglioma brain surgery, or in good health (not recorded which).

The rearrangement uses TRBV10-3 and TRBJ1-4; maybe TRBD1 (5 bases). Germline loops: CDR1 ENHRY, CDR2 SYGVKD. The length of the CDR3 is 13 residues. V was clipped by 8 bases and J by 2 bases, with 9 bases between them. The CDR3 protein is CAIGRGTNEKLFF. CDR3 nucleotide sequence: TGTGCCATCGGCCGGGGCACTAATGAAAAACTGTTTTTT.

The chain links TRBV6-1 to TRBJ1-6; unclear D gene. Germline V gives CDR1 MNHNS, CDR2 SASEGT. Trimming removed 5 bases at V and 16 bases at J, with 21 bases between. CDR3 length equals 14 residues. The CDR3 spells CASSPPGYNSLLHF. CDR3 coding DNA: TGTGCCAGCAGTCCCCCGGGATATAATTCACTTCTCCACTTT.

To note about this clonotype: A read error may explain this, as a much larger clone is one base away. J is TRBJ2-1 and V is TRBV20-1; D is unresolved. The CDR3 consists of 14 residues. The germline V gene has CDR1 DFQATT and CDR2 SNEGSKA (reference sequence). Trimming cost V 1 base and J 0 bases, with 7 bases left between them. The CDR3 here is CSARAQLSYNEQFF. The CDR3 coding sequence is TGCAGTGCTAGAGCTCAACTCTCCTACAATGAGCAGTTCTTC.

This clonotype came up a few times. The chain carries TRBV2 and TRBJ1-5, with D unresolved. Germline CDR1 reads SNHLY; CDR2 reads FYNNEI. Deletions cut 7 bases from V and 4 bases from J, with 11 bases between. This CDR3 is built from 13 residues. The CDR3 spells CASTPLINQPQHF. CDR3 in DNA: TGTGCCAGCACCCCTCTGATTAATCAGCCCCAGCATTTT.

The V gene is TRBV7-9, the J gene TRBJ2-7; 12 bases match TRBD2. V shed 5 bases, J shed 2 bases, and the junction held 16 bases outside the gene matches. The germline V gene has CDR1 SEHNR and CDR2 FQNEAQ (reference sequence). This CDR3 has 19 residues. The CDR3 spells CASSTPGRLAGAIAYEQYF. In DNA, the CDR3 is TGTGCCAGCAGCACACCGGGAAGACTAGCGGGAGCAATCGCCTACGAGCAGTACTTC.

The chain couples TRBV19 to TRBJ2-1; TRBD2 aligns across 7 bases. The V and J ends lost 2 bases and 7 bases, in that order; junction bases with no gene match: 2. This CDR3 comprises 13 residues. From germline, CDR1 is LNHDA and CDR2 SQIVND (reference sequence). CDR3 in amino acids: CASSISGGNEQFF. The CDR3 DNA reads as TGTGCCAGTAGTATATCCGGGGGGAATGAGCAGTTCTTC.

Ten or more counts support this clonotype. The chain combines TRBV27 with TRBJ1-5, with D hard to call. Trimming left V 6 bases short and J 0 bases short, with 6 bases between. Germline V lookup: CDR1 MNHEY, CDR2 SMNVEV (reference sequence). This CDR3 contains 13 residues. The CDR3 here is CASSLSSNQPQHF. CDR3 DNA sequence: TGTGCCAGCAGCTTAAGTAGCAATCAGCCCCAGCATTTT.

The sample holds many counts of this clonotype. The chain joins TRBV27 to TRBJ2-5; TRBD1 matches at 9 bases. J was trimmed by 5 bases and V by 2 bases; bases with no gene match: 6. The CDR3 covers 15 residues. From germline, CDR1 is MNHEY and CDR2 SMNVEV (reference sequence). CDR3 region: CASSLETGGLETQYF. As DNA, the CDR3 is TGTGCCAGCAGTTTAGAGACAGGGGGGCTCGAGACCCAGTACTTC.

The genes are TRBV15 and TRBJ1-1; D remains ambiguous. From germline, CDR1 is LNHNV and CDR2 YYDKDF (reference sequence). Trimming pared 2 bases from V and 0 bases from J, leaving 10 bases between. This CDR3 is built from 15 residues. CDR3 region: CATSRIQPMNTEAFF. For the CDR3, the DNA is TGTGCCACCAGCAGAATTCAGCCCATGAACACTGAAGCTTTCTTT. Full variable domain (missing parts from reference TRBV15 and TRBJ1-1): DAMVIQNPRYQVTQFGKPVTLSCSQTLNHNVMYWYQQKSSQAPKLLFHYYDKDFNNEADTPDNFQSRRPNTSFCFLDIRSPGLGDTAMYLCATSRIQPMNTEAFFGQGTRLTVV.

As concerns this clonotype: Possible read error: a much larger clone is one base away. V gene TRBV25-1 combines with J gene TRBJ2-1; D tentatively reads TRBD1 or TRBD2 (6 bases each). The DNA matches TRBJ2-7 better at its end, which makes the J call doubtful. Looked up from germline, CDR1 is MGHDK and CDR2 is SYGVNS. This CDR3 region has 20 residues. CDR3 DNA sequence: TGTGCCAGCAGTGAGCTGTCCCCCTGGTCTGGGGGGCTGAGCTACAATGAGCAGTACTTC. Residues: CASSELSPWSGGLSYNEQYF.

At least ten counts were recorded for this clonotype. This chain connects TRBV20-1 to TRBJ2-3; tentative D call: TRBD2 (5 bases). V shed 0 bases and J shed 4 bases, with 23 bases lying between them. The CDR3 runs to 18 residues. The germline CDR1 and CDR2 sequences are DFQATT and SNEGSKA (reference sequence). CDR3 sequence: CSARDASQLVKVADTQYF. CDR3 DNA: TGCAGTGCTAGAGATGCCTCCCAACTAGTAAAAGTCGCAGATACGCAGTATTTT.

Many counts were recorded for this clonotype. The rearrangement joins TRBV6-5 to TRBJ2-1; the D gene is possibly TRBD2 (6 bases). The CDR3 contains 14 residues. V gave up 2 bases and J gave up 8 bases, with 13 bases separating them. Per the germline V gene, CDR1 is MNHEY and CDR2 is SVGAGI. This chain's CDR3 is CASSYRAGGDEQFF. CDR3 bases: TGTGCCAGCAGTTACCGGGCCGGAGGGGATGAGCAGTTCTTC.

CDR3 loop: CASSKGLQETQYF. CDR3 DNA sequence: TGTGCCAGCAGCAAGGGGCTCCAAGAGACCCAGTACTTC. V gene TRBV7-6 combines with J gene TRBJ2-5; tentative D call: TRBD1 (5 bases). V was trimmed by 5 bases and J by 1 base, leaving 8 bases between them. Germline CDR1 SGHVS, CDR2 FNYEAQ. The CDR3 covers 13 residues.

This clonotype was counted only a few times. This chain connects TRBV7-6 to TRBJ2-3, with 9 positions matching TRBD1. The CDR3 covers 15 residues. V dropped 6 bases and J dropped 5; count of bases not matched to a gene: 9. CDR1 is SGHVS and CDR2 is FNYEAQ in the germline V gene. In nucleotides, the CDR3 is TGTGCCAGCAGATCCCGGACAGGGGAAGAAGATACGCAGTATTTT. Protein: CASRSRTGEEDTQYF.